A selection of T cell receptor beta chains follows, all from one sample in a study of blood T cell repertoires in COVID-19. The table came from immunoSEQ multiplex PCR; TCRdb's copy has only in-frame clones and leaves some out. The repertoire holds about 270,000 clones, with roughly 86% as singletons. The sample was peripheral blood. The source of these receptors is a woman aged 60-70 years who had recovered from COVID-19. The CDR3 runs from the conserved cysteine through the conserved F or W. D genes are given only for firm matches. Clone size, where shown, is once, few, many, or a class for clones that have expanded.

clone_size: .; d_call: .; cdr3_length: 12; v_call: TRBV7-9; j_call: TRBJ2-7; cdr3_aa: CASRGGVYEQYF; cdr3_nt: TGTGCCAGCAGAGGAGGGGTATACGAGCAGTACTTC
clone_size: .; d_call: .; cdr3_length: 14; v_call: TRBV7-3; j_call: TRBJ2-3; cdr3_aa: CASSLAGSTDTQYF; cdr3_nt: TGTGCCAGCAGCTTGGCGGGGAGCACAGATACGCAGTATTTT
clone_size: once; d_call: TRBD2; cdr3_length: 14; v_call: TRBV5-4; j_call: TRBJ2-5; cdr3_aa: CASSLAGGGETQYF; cdr3_nt: TGTGCCAGCAGCTTGGCGGGCGGGGGAGAGACCCAGTACTTC
clone_size: .; d_call: .; cdr3_length: 15; v_call: TRBV28; j_call: TRBJ1-4; cdr3_aa: CASSPPLTAVGKLFF; cdr3_nt: TGTGCCAGCAGTCCCCCGTTGACGGCGGTTGGAAAACTGTTTTTT
clone_size: .; d_call: TRBD2; cdr3_length: 13; v_call: TRBV5-4; j_call: TRBJ2-1; cdr3_aa: CASSLPGLDILFF; cdr3_nt: TGTGCCAGCAGCTTACCGGGACTAGACATCTTGTTCTTC
clone_size: .; d_call: .; cdr3_length: 16; v_call: TRBV7-9; j_call: TRBJ2-2; cdr3_aa: CASRVSYGGRAGELFF; cdr3_nt: TGTGCCAGCAGGGTAAGTTACGGGGGAAGGGCGGGGGAGCTGTTTTTT
clone_size: .; d_call: .; cdr3_length: 13; v_call: TRBV12-3/TRBV12-4; j_call: TRBJ1-5; cdr3_aa: CASRRGGDQPQHF; cdr3_nt: TGTGCCAGCAGGAGGGGAGGGGATCAGCCCCAGCATTTT
clone_size: .; d_call: .; cdr3_length: 12; v_call: TRBV2; j_call: TRBJ1-1; cdr3_aa: CASSVGSTEAFF; cdr3_nt: TGTGCCAGCAGTGTAGGGAGCACTGAAGCTTTCTTT
clone_size: .; d_call: .; cdr3_length: 12; v_call: TRBV7-8; j_call: TRBJ1-2; cdr3_aa: CASSHPEGRYTF; cdr3_nt: TGTGCCAGCAGCCATCCGGAGGGTCGCTACACCTTC
clone_size: once; d_call: TRBD2; cdr3_length: 20; v_call: TRBV28; j_call: TRBJ2-1; cdr3_aa: CASSSPSTSGGVFEEVEQFF; cdr3_nt: TGTGCCAGCAGTTCGCCCTCGACTAGCGGGGGGGTTTTTGAAGAGGTTGAGCAGTTCTTC
clone_size: once; d_call: TRBD1; cdr3_length: 17; v_call: TRBV19; j_call: TRBJ1-6; cdr3_aa: CASSSTGPSSYNSPLHF; cdr3_nt: TGTGCCAGTAGTTCGACAGGGCCGAGCTCCTATAATTCACCCCTCCACTTT
clone_size: .; d_call: TRBD2; cdr3_length: 16; v_call: TRBV9; j_call: TRBJ2-3; cdr3_aa: CASSVGASGGTDTQYF; cdr3_nt: TGTGCCAGCAGCGTAGGTGCTAGCGGGGGCACAGATACGCAGTATTTT
clone_size: .; d_call: TRBD1; cdr3_length: 13; v_call: TRBV6-4; j_call: TRBJ1-1; cdr3_aa: CASSEAGGTEAFF; cdr3_nt: TGTGCCAGCAGTGAAGCAGGGGGCACTGAAGCTTTCTTT
clone_size: .; d_call: TRBD1; cdr3_length: 16; v_call: TRBV5-1; j_call: TRBJ2-7; cdr3_aa: CASSLAGGENIYEQYF; cdr3_nt: TGCGCCAGCAGCTTGGCAGGGGGCGAAAATATTTACGAGCAGTACTTC
clone_size: .; d_call: TRBD1; cdr3_length: 16; v_call: TRBV4-3; j_call: TRBJ2-2; cdr3_aa: CASSRDRGANTGELFF; cdr3_nt: TGCGCCAGCAGCCGAGACAGGGGAGCGAACACCGGGGAGCTGTTTTTT
clone_size: .; d_call: TRBD1; cdr3_length: 13; v_call: TRBV9; j_call: TRBJ1-1; cdr3_aa: CASSQTGGLEAFF; cdr3_nt: TGTGCCAGCAGCCAAACAGGGGGCCTTGAAGCTTTCTTT
clone_size: .; d_call: TRBD1; cdr3_length: 15; v_call: TRBV6-6; j_call: TRBJ1-5; cdr3_aa: CASSGRRDSIQPQHF; cdr3_nt: TGTGCCAGCAGTGGACGCCGGGACAGTATTCAGCCCCAGCATTTT
clone_size: .; d_call: .; cdr3_length: 15; v_call: TRBV19; j_call: TRBJ1-5; cdr3_aa: CASVDRPNSNQPQHF; cdr3_nt: TGTGCCAGCGTCGACAGACCAAATAGCAATCAGCCCCAGCATTTT
clone_size: medium-sized; d_call: .; cdr3_length: 16; v_call: TRBV24-1; j_call: TRBJ2-2; cdr3_aa: CATRASTPENTGELFF; cdr3_nt: TGTGCCACCAGAGCTTCGACACCCGAGAACACCGGGGAGCTGTTTTTT
clone_size: .; d_call: .; cdr3_length: 13; v_call: TRBV3-1/TRBV3-2; j_call: TRBJ2-7; cdr3_aa: CASSQYPAYEQYF; cdr3_nt: TGTGCCAGCAGCCAATATCCAGCCTACGAGCAGTACTTC
clone_size: .; d_call: TRBD1; cdr3_length: 16; v_call: TRBV6-1; j_call: TRBJ2-1; cdr3_aa: CASSGRQGASYNEQFF; cdr3_nt: TGTGCCAGCAGTGGCCGACAGGGGGCTTCCTACAATGAGCAGTTCTTC
clone_size: .; d_call: .; cdr3_length: 13; v_call: TRBV7-3; j_call: TRBJ2-5; cdr3_aa: CASSLTLQETQYF; cdr3_nt: TGTGCCAGCAGCTTAACATTACAAGAGACCCAGTACTTC
clone_size: .; d_call: .; cdr3_length: 14; v_call: TRBV27; j_call: TRBJ1-4; cdr3_aa: CASNQQGKNEKLFF; cdr3_nt: TGTGCCAGCAACCAGCAGGGTAAAAATGAAAAACTGTTTTTT
clone_size: many; d_call: .; cdr3_length: 15; v_call: TRBV7-2; j_call: TRBJ1-1; cdr3_aa: CASSLEGDMNTEAFF; cdr3_nt: TGTGCCAGCAGCTTAGAGGGAGACATGAACACTGAAGCTTTCTTT
clone_size: .; d_call: .; cdr3_length: 12; v_call: TRBV6-5; j_call: TRBJ2-1; cdr3_aa: CASSPGGDEQFF; cdr3_nt: TGTGCCAGCAGTCCCGGAGGGGATGAGCAGTTCTTC
clone_size: .; d_call: TRBD2; cdr3_length: 15; v_call: TRBV6-5; j_call: TRBJ2-5; cdr3_aa: CASSLAGTYQETQYF; cdr3_nt: TGTGCCAGCAGTTTAGCGGGGACCTACCAAGAGACCCAGTACTTC
clone_size: few; d_call: .; cdr3_length: 12; v_call: TRBV6-5; j_call: TRBJ2-7; cdr3_aa: CASSQALYEQYF; cdr3_nt: TGTGCCAGCAGTCAGGCCCTCTACGAGCAGTACTTC
clone_size: .; d_call: .; cdr3_length: 13; v_call: TRBV2; j_call: TRBJ1-5; cdr3_aa: CASSRESNQPQHF; cdr3_nt: TGTGCCAGCAGTAGGGAGTCAAATCAGCCCCAGCATTTT
clone_size: .; d_call: TRBD2; cdr3_length: 15; v_call: TRBV7-2; j_call: TRBJ2-7; cdr3_aa: CASSLQRGGQAEQYF; cdr3_nt: TGTGCCAGCAGCTTACAGCGGGGGGGCCAGGCCGAGCAGTACTTC
clone_size: few; d_call: TRBD2; cdr3_length: 15; v_call: TRBV18; j_call: TRBJ2-7; cdr3_aa: CASSRELAGHYEQYF; cdr3_nt: TGTGCCAGCTCACGGGAGCTAGCGGGGCACTACGAGCAGTACTTC
clone_size: .; d_call: TRBD1; cdr3_length: 14; v_call: TRBV19; j_call: TRBJ1-1; cdr3_aa: CASSKTGDDTEAFF; cdr3_nt: TGTGCCAGTAGTAAGACAGGGGATGACACTGAAGCTTTCTTT
clone_size: .; d_call: TRBD1; cdr3_length: 15; v_call: TRBV9; j_call: TRBJ2-5; cdr3_aa: CASTLGTAYQETQYF; cdr3_nt: TGTGCCAGCACCCTCGGGACAGCCTACCAAGAGACCCAGTACTTC
clone_size: .; d_call: TRBD1; cdr3_length: 16; v_call: TRBV7-9; j_call: TRBJ2-3; cdr3_aa: CASSPTGTGLADTQYF; cdr3_nt: TGTGCCAGCAGCCCTACCGGGACAGGGCTCGCAGATACGCAGTATTTT
clone_size: once; d_call: TRBD1; cdr3_length: 14; v_call: TRBV18; j_call: TRBJ2-7; cdr3_aa: CASSGTGGTYEQYF; cdr3_nt: TGTGCCAGCTCAGGGACAGGGGGCACGTACGAGCAGTACTTC
clone_size: .; d_call: TRBD2; cdr3_length: 15; v_call: TRBV28; j_call: TRBJ2-5; cdr3_aa: CASKSVRGGDETQYF; cdr3_nt: TGTGCCAGCAAGTCCGTGCGGGGGGGCGACGAGACCCAGTACTTC
clone_size: .; d_call: .; cdr3_length: 16; v_call: TRBV11-2; j_call: TRBJ1-3; cdr3_aa: CASSLVAGPSGNTIYF; cdr3_nt: TGTGCCAGCAGCTTAGTGGCAGGCCCCTCTGGAAACACCATATATTTT
clone_size: once; d_call: .; cdr3_length: 15; v_call: TRBV11-1; j_call: TRBJ2-6; cdr3_aa: CASRRRGSGANVLTF; cdr3_nt: TGTGCCAGCAGGCGACGGGGCTCTGGGGCCAACGTCCTGACTTTC
clone_size: .; d_call: TRBD1; cdr3_length: 14; v_call: TRBV5-1; j_call: TRBJ1-6; cdr3_aa: CASSSTGKDSPLHF; cdr3_nt: TGCGCCAGCAGCTCGACAGGGAAGGATTCACCCCTCCACTTT
clone_size: once; d_call: .; cdr3_length: 16; v_call: TRBV7-8; j_call: TRBJ2-1; cdr3_aa: CASSPRRGKAYNEQFF; cdr3_nt: TGTGCCAGCAGCCCCCGACGGGGGAAGGCCTACAATGAGCAGTTCTTC
clone_size: once; d_call: .; cdr3_length: 12; v_call: TRBV11-2; j_call: TRBJ1-1; cdr3_aa: CASSPRVTEAFF; cdr3_nt: TGTGCCAGCAGCCCCCGTGTGACTGAAGCTTTCTTT
clone_size: .; d_call: TRBD2; cdr3_length: 15; v_call: TRBV6-5; j_call: TRBJ2-5; cdr3_aa: CASSPLAGGHETQYF; cdr3_nt: TGTGCCAGCAGTCCACTAGCGGGGGGGCACGAGACCCAGTACTTC
clone_size: .; d_call: TRBD1; cdr3_length: 13; v_call: TRBV5-4; j_call: TRBJ1-1; cdr3_aa: CASRQDRGTEAFF; cdr3_nt: TGTGCCAGCAGACAAGACAGGGGGACTGAAGCTTTCTTT
clone_size: .; d_call: TRBD2; cdr3_length: 16; v_call: TRBV6-2/TRBV6-3; j_call: TRBJ2-7; cdr3_aa: CASSYSRLAGTYEQYF; cdr3_nt: TGTGCCAGCAGTTACTCCCGGCTAGCGGGGACCTACGAGCAGTACTTC
clone_size: .; d_call: TRBD1; cdr3_length: 15; v_call: TRBV19; j_call: TRBJ1-2; cdr3_aa: CASSIAFRTGVGYTF; cdr3_nt: TGTGCCAGTAGTATTGCGTTCCGGACAGGGGTAGGCTACACCTTC
clone_size: .; d_call: .; cdr3_length: 16; v_call: TRBV7-3; j_call: TRBJ1-6; cdr3_aa: CASSFYVCQVNSPLHF; cdr3_nt: TGTGCCAGCAGCTTTTACGTTTGCCAGGTAAATTCACCCCTCCACTTT
clone_size: .; d_call: TRBD1; cdr3_length: 15; v_call: TRBV5-1; j_call: TRBJ1-1; cdr3_aa: CASSLWDRGQGEAFF; cdr3_nt: TGCGCCAGCAGCTTGTGGGACAGGGGGCAAGGTGAAGCTTTCTTT
clone_size: once; d_call: TRBD1; cdr3_length: 16; v_call: TRBV18; j_call: TRBJ1-6; cdr3_aa: CASSPRTGTYNSPLHF; cdr3_nt: TGTGCCAGCTCACCAAGGACAGGGACTTATAATTCACCCCTCCACTTT
clone_size: .; d_call: .; cdr3_length: 16; v_call: TRBV7-3; j_call: TRBJ2-7; cdr3_aa: CASSRSGGQAAYEQYF; cdr3_nt: TGTGCCAGCAGCCGTTCGGGGGGACAGGCCGCCTACGAGCAGTACTTC
clone_size: .; d_call: TRBD1; cdr3_length: 14; v_call: TRBV28; j_call: TRBJ2-7; cdr3_aa: CASSHGDREREQYF; cdr3_nt: TGTGCCAGCAGCCACGGGGACAGGGAAAGGGAGCAGTACTTC
clone_size: few; d_call: TRBD2; cdr3_length: 13; v_call: TRBV9; j_call: TRBJ2-1; cdr3_aa: CASSTGLALEQFF; cdr3_nt: TGTGCCAGCAGCACGGGACTAGCGCTTGAGCAGTTCTTC
clone_size: .; d_call: TRBD2; cdr3_length: 17; v_call: TRBV9; j_call: TRBJ2-3; cdr3_aa: CASSPRGAGGFTDTQYF; cdr3_nt: TGTGCCAGCAGCCCCCGAGGAGCGGGGGGCTTCACAGATACGCAGTATTTT
clone_size: .; d_call: TRBD2; cdr3_length: 15; v_call: TRBV5-4; j_call: TRBJ2-7; cdr3_aa: CASSTGTSVSYEQYF; cdr3_nt: TGTGCCAGCAGCACTGGGACTAGCGTTTCCTACGAGCAGTACTTC